Described below is a single T cell receptor beta chain sequence and its context. The CDR3 runs to 14 residues. Germline CDR1 is SGHDT and CDR2 is YYEEEE. J lost 4 bases, V lost 4 bases, and 6 bases had no gene match. An input of 0.5 to 1 ug of RNA was subjected to reverse transcription using random hexamers. The CDR3 of TCR beta was amplified by immunoSEQ multiplex PCR across 54 Vbeta and 13 Jbeta. TCRdb reprocessed the immunoSEQ multiplex PCR reads via MiXCR and lists one record per CDR3 protein. The sample consists of 110,000 or so distinct CDR3 sequences, around 92% of them appearing once. The entry originates in a study of CD8 T cells in Susac syndrome. TCR beta from blood CD8+ and CD4+ T cells was sequenced.

The sample consisted of CD8+ T cells from PBMCs. This receptor was obtained from a human donor in good health. The chain links TRBV5-6 to TRBJ2-7; 9 bases are shared with TRBD1. The CDR3 sequence is CASSPDRGIYEQYF. In DNA, the CDR3 is TGTGCCAGCAGCCCGGACAGGGGAATTTACGAGCAGTACTTC. Using reference TRBV5-6 and TRBJ2-7 for the parts outside the CDR3, the full variable domain is DAGVTQSPTHLIKTRGQQVTLRCSPKSGHDTVSWYQQALGQGPQFIFQYYEEEERQRGNFPDRFSGHQFPNYSSELNVNALLLGDSALYLCASSPDRGIYEQYFGPGTRLTVT.